The 18 T cell receptor beta chains reported below all come from one sample, sequenced in a study of T cells in Graves' hyperthyroidism and ophthalmopathy. Researchers took RNA transcripts and amplified the TCR beta CDR3 regions from them. When the TCR CDR3 underwent first-round RT-PCR, the HTBI primer set was used. TCRdb ran MiXCR on the multiplex PCR reads and lists one entry per CDR3 protein. This repertoire shows approximately 590,000 distinct CDR3 sequences, more than 45% found once; its top ten account for about 7.9%. Sequencing was carried out using peripheral blood or thyroid tissue (not recorded which). All receptors derive from a woman between 18 and 29 years old with Graves' hyperthyroidism.

This clonotype has just a few counts. The chain combines TRBV2 with TRBJ1-5, with 8 bases fitting TRBD1. The germline V gene encodes CDR1 SNHLY and CDR2 FYNNEI. The CDR3 runs to 14 residues. V dropped 6 bases and J dropped 1; count of bases not matched to a gene: 2. The CDR3 sequence: CASRGQGSNQPQHF. The CDR3 DNA reads as TGTGCCAGCAGAGGACAGGGAAGCAATCAGCCCCAGCATTTT.

This clonotype was picked up many times. The chain recombines TRBV10-3 with TRBJ1-5, with 7 positions matching TRBD1. After removal of 5 bases from V and 5 bases from J, the junction contained 6 bases not matched to a gene. There are 14 residues in the CDR3. Germline assignment: CDR1 ENHRY and CDR2 SYGVKD. CDR3 bases: TGTGCCATCAGTAACGGGGACAGCTATCAGCCCCAGCATTTT. Its translation is CAISNGDSYQPQHF.

The chain recombines TRBV11-1 with TRBJ1-4; D possibly corresponds to TRBD1 (5 bases). V lost 5 bases and J lost 5, with 21 bases in between. The CDR3 extends over 17 amino acids. Germline CDR1 and CDR2: SGHAT and FQDESV (reference sequence). CDR3 sequence (DNA): TGTGCCAGCAGCCTTGATGGGGGACGGACAAGGAATGAAAAACTGTTTTTT. Amino acid sequence: CASSLDGGRTRNEKLFF.

This sequence joins TRBV7-2 and TRBJ2-7; TRBD2 matches at 12 bases. The V segment lost 5 bases and the J segment 7 bases; nucleotides outside the gene matches: 6. Germline V gene lookup returns CDR1 SGHTA and CDR2 FQGNSA. The CDR3 contains 14 residues. The DNA of the CDR3 is TGTGCCAGCAGCCTGGGACTAGCGGGCCTTGAGCAGTACTTC. This encodes CASSLGLAGLEQYF.

This clonotype was seen more than once but under ten times. This chain links TRBV7-2 with TRBJ2-7, with 12 bases that match TRBD1. CDR1 is SGHTA and CDR2 is FQGNSA in the germline V gene. The trim removed 4 bases at V and 4 bases at J, leaving 5 bases unmatched. CDR3 size: 15 residues. In DNA form, the CDR3 reads TGTGCCAGCAGCTGGGGGACAGGGGGCCAATACGAGCAGTACTTC. Protein product: CASSWGTGGQYEQYF.

This clonotype was observed at least ten times. CDR3 in DNA: TGTGCCATCAGTAGAACAGGGTCGGGCAATCAGCCCCAGCATTTT. Translation: CAISRTGSGNQPQHF. This chain uses TRBV10-3 with TRBJ1-5; tentatively, D is TRBD1 (6 bases). Germline-derived CDR1 and CDR2 are ENHRY and SYGVKD. V lost 5 bases and J lost 2, with 13 bases in between. The CDR3 sequence is 15 residues long.

J is TRBJ2-7 and V is TRBV7-8; the match to TRBD1 covers 9 bases. The CDR3 extends over 14 amino acids. J gave up 3 bases and V 5 bases, and 5 bases lay outside the gene matches. Germline V gene lookup returns CDR1 SGHVS and CDR2 FQNEAQ. DNA of the CDR3: TGTGCCAGCAGCATGGGACAGGGAAACTACGAGCAGTACTTC. It encodes CASSMGQGNYEQYF.

The J gene is TRBJ1-1, the V gene TRBV27; possible D gene TRBD1, 5 bases. The CDR3 contains 13 residues. In germline, CDR1 is MNHEY, CDR2 SMNVEV (reference sequence). V lost 1 base, J lost 11 bases, and 14 bases lay in between. CDR3 protein: CASSLFPSGLAFF. The CDR3 DNA follows: TGTGCCAGCAGTTTATTCCCGTCAGGGCTGGCTTTCTTT.

CDR3 coding DNA: TGCAGCGCTAGACAGGGGGGGCATGGCTACACCTTC. Protein sequence: CSARQGGHGYTF. V is TRBV29-1 and J is TRBJ1-2; 9 bases are shared with TRBD1. Looked up from germline, CDR1 is SQVTM and CDR2 is ANQGSEA. The CDR3 is 12 residues long. J lost 6 bases, V lost 7 bases, and 6 bases had no gene match.

Written as DNA, the CDR3 is TGTGCCAGCAGCTCTTCCCTCGAAGCGGGGCTAGCAGATACGCAGTATTTT. Translation: CASSSSLEAGLADTQYF. The rearrangement links TRBV5-6 to TRBJ2-3, with 7 bases aligning to TRBD2. V dropped 3 bases and J dropped 4; count of bases not matched to a gene: 14. CDR3 length: 17 amino acids. Germline V CDR1 and CDR2: SGHDT, YYEEEE.

The V gene is TRBV14, the J gene TRBJ1-2; D gene uncertain. V was pared by 1 base and J by 7 bases, with 10 bases between. Germline V gives CDR1 SGHDN, CDR2 FVKESK. The CDR3 length is 13 residues. The CDR3, as DNA: TGTGCCAGCAGCCAAGGAGTAGCCAGTGGCTACACCTTC. Amino acids: CASSQGVASGYTF.

This clonotype turned up a few times. This sequence joins TRBV10-1 and TRBJ2-5; 8 bases align to TRBD2. Per germline, CDR1 WNHNN and CDR2 SYGVQD (reference sequence). The CDR3 runs 14 residues. The trim removed 2 bases at V and 3 bases at J, leaving 2 bases unmatched. Here the CDR3 reads CASSEGAGEETQYF. The CDR3 coding sequence is TGCGCCAGCAGTGAGGGAGCGGGAGAAGAGACCCAGTACTTC.

Notes on this clonotype: A clone one base away is much larger, so this may be a read error. This likely comes from a read error, as the CDR3 has no conserved phenylalanine or tryptophan at its end. V and J are TRBV9 and TRBJ2-5; a possible D gene is TRBD1 (5 bases). Germline assignment: CDR1 SGDLS and CDR2 YYNGEE. V was trimmed by 5 bases and J by 2 bases, leaving 10 bases between them. The CDR3 consists of 13 residues. Here the CDR3 DNA reads TGTGCCAGCAGGCACGACAGTCAAGAGACCCAGTACATC. Amino acids: CASRHDSQETQYI.

Ten or more counts support this clonotype. The V and J genes are TRBV24-1 and TRBJ1-2, with TRBD1 as a possible D gene (6 bases). The V gene's germline CDR1 is KGHDR and CDR2 SFDVKD. V was trimmed by 0 bases and J by 5 bases, leaving 9 bases between them. The CDR3 sequence is 14 residues long. CDR3 protein: CATSDLWTAYGYTF. Written as DNA, the CDR3 is TGTGCCACCAGTGATTTGTGGACAGCATATGGCTACACCTTC.

This clonotype was found many times. The rearrangement links TRBV10-2 to TRBJ1-6; TRBD1 is a possible D gene (5 bases). Germline CDR1 WSHSY, CDR2 SAAADI. The CDR3 sequence is 13 residues long. V lost 8 bases and J 9 bases, leaving 14 bases between the germline ends. CDR3 sequence: CASWGLGTSPLHF. CDR3 nucleotide sequence: TGCGCCAGCTGGGGTCTAGGGACTTCACCCCTCCACTTT.

This clonotype was counted ten times or more. The CDR3 loop reads CASSNLGIRTEAFF. The CDR3 DNA sequence: TGTGCCAGCAGCAACCTAGGGATTCGGACTGAAGCTTTCTTT. The V and J genes are TRBV7-9 and TRBJ1-1; D ambiguous. The CDR3 contains 14 residues. Germline CDR1 reads SEHNR; CDR2 reads FQNEAQ (reference sequence). V lost 5 bases and J 5 bases, leaving 15 bases between the germline ends.

In this sample, this clonotype turned up a few times. The chain carries TRBV15 and TRBJ2-2; either TRBD1 or TRBD2 may fit D (5 bases each). The CDR3 runs to 15 residues. V gave up 6 bases and J gave up 6 bases, with 17 bases separating them. Germline values: CDR1 LNHNV, CDR2 YYDKDF (reference sequence). The DNA of the CDR3 is TGTGCCACCAGTCGAGGGCGGTGGGGCCCCGGGGAGCTGTTTTTT. Amino acids: CATSRGRWGPGELFF. Drawing the rest from reference TRBV15 and TRBJ2-2, the complete variable domain is DAMVIQNPRYQVTQFGKPVTLSCSQTLNHNVMYWYQQKSSQAPKLLFHYYDKDFNNEADTPDNFQSRRPNTSFCFLDIRSPGLGDTAMYLCATSRGRWGPGELFFGEGSRLTVL.

The genes are TRBV25-1 and TRBJ1-2, with D unclear. The CDR3 spans 13 residues. The germline CDR1 and CDR2 sequences are MGHDK and SYGVNS. V shed 1 base and J shed 6 bases, with 9 bases lying between them. The CDR3: CASSEWSGDGYTF. The CDR3, as DNA: TGTGCCAGCAGTGAATGGTCAGGTGATGGCTACACCTTC.